A single sample is the source of the 13 T cell receptor beta chains below, sequenced in a study of T cell responses to AZD1222 COVID-19 vaccine. Generated by immunoSEQ multiplex PCR, the TCRdb table keeps only in-frame clones and is missing some. The table includes tens of thousands of clones, approximately 89% detected once. The material sequenced was peripheral blood, taken 28 days after the second AZD1222 dose. The receptors stem from an adult who received the AZD1222 COVID-19 vaccine.

The V call is TRBV10-2, the J call TRBJ2-2, with 10 bases fitting TRBD1. The germline V gene has CDR1 WSHSY and CDR2 SAAADI. Trimming took 5 bases from V and 4 from J; bases not matched to a gene: 10. The CDR3 extends over 17 amino acids. The CDR3, as DNA: TGCGCCAGCAGTCCCTGGGGGGACAGGGGAATCACCGGGGAGCTGTTTTTT. Protein sequence: CASSPWGDRGITGELFF.

This clone was seen once. This chain uses TRBV5-1 with TRBJ2-5; TRBD1 matches at 10 bases. CDR1 and CDR2 from the germline V gene are SGHRS and YFSETQ. CDR3 length: 15 amino acids. V lost 0 bases to trimming and J lost 2 bases; unmatched junction nucleotides: 1. The CDR3 sequence: CASSLGDRGQETQYF. The CDR3 nucleotides read TGCGCCAGCAGCTTGGGGGACAGGGGTCAAGAGACCCAGTACTTC. The variable domain in full, with the rest retrieved from reference TRBV5-1 and TRBJ2-5, is KAGVTQTPRYLIKTRGQQVTLSCSPISGHRSVSWYQQTPGQGLQFLFEYFSETQRNKGNFPGRFSGRQFSNSRSEMNVSTLELGDSALYLCASSLGDRGQETQYFGPGTRLLVL.

This clone came up a few times. The V call is TRBV28, the J call TRBJ1-2; 10 bases agree with TRBD1. Trimming at V came to 5 bases and at J to 8 bases, leaving 8 bases not matched to a gene. The CDR3 extends over 14 amino acids. CDR1 is MDHEN, CDR2 SYDVKM, per germline. In DNA form, the CDR3 reads TGTGCCAGCAGTCGAGGGACAGGGGCGCGGGGCTACACCTTC. Translated: CASSRGTGARGYTF.

The chain has TRBV6-1 and TRBJ1-2, with TRBD1 identical over 8 bases. CDR1 and CDR2 from the germline V gene are MNHNS and SASEGT. The CDR3 loop spans 17 amino acids. The ends lost 0 bases at V and 5 bases at J; junction bases unmatched: 11. The CDR3: CASSEAGPGQGGYGYTF. The CDR3 DNA reads TGTGCCAGCAGTGAAGCGGGACCCGGACAGGGTGGGTATGGCTACACCTTC.

This clone was picked up one time. V is TRBV29-1 and J is TRBJ2-5, with a tentative D call TRBD1 (5 bases). The germline gives CDR1 SQVTM, CDR2 ANQGSEA. With 6 bases removed from V and 0 bases from J, the gap between germline ends came to 5 bases. CDR3 length: 11 amino acids. CDR3 protein: CSVGDQETQYF. The CDR3 bases are TGCAGCGTAGGGGACCAAGAGACCCAGTACTTC.

V usage is TRBV5-6 and J usage is TRBJ2-2; D unresolved. The CDR3 sequence is 11 residues long. Trimming took 0 bases from V and 8 from J, leaving 2 bases between them. CDR1 SGHDT and CDR2 YYEEEE come from the germline V gene. The CDR3 DNA reads TGTGCCAGCAGCTTGGAGGGGGAGCTGTTTTTT. Translation gives CASSLEGELFF.

This sequence joins TRBV6-5 and TRBJ2-1, with TRBD2 matching over 12 bases. The CDR3 covers 15 residues. After removal of 6 bases from V and 4 bases from J, the junction contained 4 bases not matched to a gene. Germline V gene data show CDR1 as MNHEY and CDR2 as SVGAGI. The CDR3: CASSQTSGGYNEQFF. In DNA, the CDR3 is TGTGCCAGCAGCCAGACTAGCGGGGGATACAATGAGCAGTTCTTC.

This chain links TRBV5-1 with TRBJ2-1; 7 bases align to TRBD1. V lost 3 bases, J lost 2 bases, and 5 bases stayed unmatched. The germline V gene encodes CDR1 SGHRS and CDR2 YFSETQ. The CDR3 length is 15 residues. The CDR3 bases are TGCGCCAGCAGCTCTACCGGGACAGCCTACAATGAGCAGTTCTTC. It yields the protein CASSSTGTAYNEQFF.

The chain couples TRBV14 to TRBJ1-6; D call uncertain. The germline V and J ends were trimmed by 4 bases and 10 bases, with 11 bases remaining between them. CDR3 length: 13 residues. Per germline, CDR1 SGHDN and CDR2 FVKESK. In nucleotides, the CDR3 is TGTGCCAGCAGCCCCCCATGGAGATCACCCCTCCACTTT. It translates to CASSPPWRSPLHF.

The chain employs TRBV7-3 and TRBJ1-3; tentative D call: TRBD1 (6 bases). The CDR3 length is 14 residues. The germline V gene has CDR1 SGHTA and CDR2 FQGTGA. Trimming stripped 5 bases from V and 1 base from J, with 9 bases between. Written as DNA, the CDR3 is TGTGCCAGCAGCCTCACAGGGTCTGGAAACACCATATATTTT. This translates into CASSLTGSGNTIYF.

The rearrangement joins TRBV23-1 to TRBJ1-5; D remains unclear. TRBV23-1 counts as an open reading frame of uncertain function. This CDR3 is 14 amino acids long. The ends were cut back, 4 bases at V and 0 bases at J, with 7 bases in the middle. In DNA form, the CDR3 reads TGCGCCAGCAGTCTTCGGGGTAGCAATCAGCCCCAGCATTTT. It translates to CASSLRGSNQPQHF.

The chain couples TRBV12-3 or TRBV12-4 to TRBJ2-7, with D tentatively TRBD1 (5 bases). This CDR3 spans 13 amino acids. Deletions cut 1 base from V and 5 bases from J, with 9 bases between. CDR3 nucleotides: TGTGCCAGCAGTTTAGGGCCAGGGAACGAGCAGTACGTC. Translated, it gives CASSLGPGNEQYV.

This rearrangement joins TRBV6-1 to TRBJ1-5; TRBD1 is a possible D gene (5 bases). This CDR3 contains 15 residues. Trimming left V 3 bases short and J 0 bases short, with 9 bases between. Germline V lookup: CDR1 MNHNS, CDR2 SASEGT. CDR3 DNA sequence: TGTGCCAGCAGTGATGGGGCAGTTAGCAATCAGCCCCAGCATTTT. Its protein product is CASSDGAVSNQPQHF.